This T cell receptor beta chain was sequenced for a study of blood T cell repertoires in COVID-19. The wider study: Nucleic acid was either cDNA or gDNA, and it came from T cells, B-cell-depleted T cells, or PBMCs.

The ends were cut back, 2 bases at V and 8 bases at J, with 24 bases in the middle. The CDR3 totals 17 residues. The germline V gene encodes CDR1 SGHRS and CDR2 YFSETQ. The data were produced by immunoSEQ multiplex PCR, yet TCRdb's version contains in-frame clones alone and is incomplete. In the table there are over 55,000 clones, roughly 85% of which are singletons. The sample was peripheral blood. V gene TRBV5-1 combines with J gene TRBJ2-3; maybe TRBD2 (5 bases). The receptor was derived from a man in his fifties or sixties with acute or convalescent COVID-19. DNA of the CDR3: TGCGCCAGCAGCTTTCTCCCTCGCGCCTACAACGCGGGTACGCAGTATTTT. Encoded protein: CASSFLPRAYNAGTQYF.